This T cell receptor (beta chain) was identified in a study of CXCR3-negative and CXCR3-positive naive CD8 T cells. CDR3 length: 15 residues. The germline gives CDR1 SGHTA, CDR2 FQGTGA. UMI-tagged TRB cDNA libraries were built via 5' RACE. Each CDR3 protein gets one entry in TCRdb, which reprocessed the 5' RACE reads and gives no DNA. The table lists 100,000 to 150,000 distinct CDR3 sequences, with 0.29% in the top ten. The rearrangement links TRBV7-3 to TRBJ1-1; lacking DNA, the TRBD1 call made by TCRdb goes unchecked. The sequence derives from a human donor in good health. Some clones in this sample may be carry-over from other donors' samples. Sequencing was done on a sample of naive CXCR3- CD8+ T cells from blood. Indicated subset: CD45RO-CCR7+CD27+CD95- naive CD8+ T cells lacking CXCR3 (TNR3-). The CDR3 sequence is CASSLIGQGATEAFF.